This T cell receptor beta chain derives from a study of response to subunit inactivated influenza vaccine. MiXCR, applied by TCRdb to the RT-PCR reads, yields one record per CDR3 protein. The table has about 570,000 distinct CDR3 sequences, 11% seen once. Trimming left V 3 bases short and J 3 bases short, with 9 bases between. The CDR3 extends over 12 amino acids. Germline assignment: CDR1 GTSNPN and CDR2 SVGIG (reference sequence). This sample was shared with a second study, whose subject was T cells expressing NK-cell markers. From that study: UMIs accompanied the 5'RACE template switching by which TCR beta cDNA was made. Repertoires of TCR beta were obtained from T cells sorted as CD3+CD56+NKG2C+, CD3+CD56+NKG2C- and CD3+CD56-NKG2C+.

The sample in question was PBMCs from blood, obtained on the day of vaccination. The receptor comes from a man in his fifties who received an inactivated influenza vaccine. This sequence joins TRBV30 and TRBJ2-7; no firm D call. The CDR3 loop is CAWRYRSYEQYF. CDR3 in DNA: TGTGCCTGGAGATACAGAAGCTACGAGCAGTACTTC.